These T cell receptor beta chains were read from a single sample in a study of blood T cell repertoires in COVID-19. Sequenced by immunoSEQ multiplex PCR; TCRdb stores in-frame clones only, minus some. The table lists approximately 59,000 clones, about 81% of them singletons, with roughly 14% in the top ten. What was sequenced was peripheral blood. The receptors were gathered from an elderly man with acute or convalescent COVID-19. Both conserved end residues are part of each CDR3. The D gene is left open where the match is weak. Size tells how often a clone was seen (once, few, many) or the class of an expanded clone, and some rows leave it out.

V	J	D	size	DNA	CDR3
TRBV29-1	TRBJ2-7	.	once	TGCAGCGTTGAAGGGCAGGGGCTCTACGAGCAGTACTTC	CSVEGQGLYEQYF
TRBV7-2	TRBJ2-2	.	.	TGTGCCAGCAGCTTATCTGGCGGGGTTAACACCGGGGAGCTGTTTTTT	CASSLSGGVNTGELFF
TRBV7-2	TRBJ1-1	.	.	TGTGCCAGCAGCCCCGGACAGTACACTGAAGCTTTCTTT	CASSPGQYTEAFF
TRBV6-6	TRBJ2-1	TRBD2	.	TGTGCCAGCGGAGATAGCGGGGGTAACTACAATGAGCAGTTCTTC	CASGDSGGNYNEQFF
TRBV19	TRBJ2-3	.	.	TGTGCCAGTAGTATAGGAGGCCTTCCCAACACAGATACGCAGTATTTT	CASSIGGLPNTDTQYF
TRBV19	TRBJ2-7	.	few	TGTGCCAGTAGTCGGGACTCTGAATACGAGCAGTACTTC	CASSRDSEYEQYF
TRBV15	TRBJ2-7	.	hyperexpanded	TGTGCCACCAGCAAAATCGGGGGAGAAGAGCAGTACTTC	CATSKIGGEEQYF
TRBV19	TRBJ2-3	TRBD2	.	TGTGCCAGTAGTATTTCGGCTAGCGGGGCCCTAGATACGCAGTATTTT	CASSISASGALDTQYF
TRBV5-4	TRBJ1-2	TRBD1	.	TGTGCCAGCAATCCACAGGGGGCGCCCGGCTACACCTTC	CASNPQGAPGYTF
TRBV7-2	TRBJ2-5	.	few	TGTGCCAGCAGCTCCACCCGAGTACTGATCCAAGAGACCCAGTACTTC	CASSSTRVLIQETQYF
TRBV6-5	TRBJ2-5	.	.	TGTGCCAGCAGTTATCAGGGTCAAGAGACCCAGTACTTC	CASSYQGQETQYF
TRBV21-1	TRBJ1-1	.	.	TGTGCCAGCAGCAAAGTTCGGTGGAACACTGAAGCTTTCTTT	CASSKVRWNTEAFF
TRBV7-9	TRBJ2-7	.	.	TGTGCCAGCAGCTCCCCCCGGGACAACTACGAGCAGTACTTC	CASSSPRDNYEQYF
TRBV7-2	TRBJ2-7	TRBD1	.	TGTGCCAGCAGCTTGAGGACAGGGGGCGTCTACGAGCAGTACTTC	CASSLRTGGVYEQYF